The next 13 T cell receptor beta chains were all read from a single sample in a study of T cell changes during pregnancy in multiple sclerosis. Data came from immunoSEQ multiplex PCR; TCRdb stores just in-frame clones and leaves some out. Of about 48,000 clones listed, roughly 88% are singletons. Specimen: CD4+ T cells from peripheral blood mononuclear cells, collected in the second trimester of pregnancy. These receptors were collected from a female donor with multiple sclerosis, enrolled in a pregnancy study.

The gene calls are TRBV4-3 and TRBJ2-1; the D gene is possibly TRBD2 (6 bases). Germline loops: CDR1 LGHNA, CDR2 YSLEER. The ends were cut back, 1 base at V and 6 bases at J, with 16 bases in the middle. The CDR3 runs 16 residues. The CDR3, as DNA: TGCGCCAGCAGCCAAGTCTCGATCTTAGCGGTCAATGAGCAGTTCTTC. Protein product: CASSQVSILAVNEQFF.

J is TRBJ2-5 and V is TRBV5-4; 7 bases line up with TRBD1. CDR1 is SGHNT and CDR2 is YYREEE in the germline V gene (reference sequence). The CDR3 runs 13 residues. V lost 4 bases and J lost 3; bases outside the gene matches: 3. The CDR3 region is CASSRDRKETQYF. CDR3 coding DNA: TGTGCCAGCAGCCGGGACAGAAAAGAGACCCAGTACTTC.

The chain couples TRBV2 to TRBJ2-1, with no clear D. The CDR3 has 13 residues. Looked up from germline, CDR1 is SNHLY and CDR2 is FYNNEI. The germline V and J ends were trimmed by 8 bases and 7 bases, with 15 bases remaining between them. CDR3 sequence reads: CASRRGSQNEQFF. In DNA, the CDR3 is TGTGCCAGCCGTCGCGGATCGCAAAATGAGCAGTTCTTC.

The CDR3 protein is CASSYSRAPQETQYF. The DNA of the CDR3 is TGTGCCAGCAGTTACTCGAGAGCGCCTCAAGAGACCCAGTACTTC. The chain joins TRBV6-5 to TRBJ2-5; no clear D gene. This CDR3 has 15 residues. Trimming stripped 0 bases from V and 2 bases from J, with 10 bases between. CDR1 and CDR2 (germline): MNHEY, SVGAGI.

This chain uses TRBV5-1 with TRBJ2-5; TRBD2 matches at 10 bases. The germline V gene encodes CDR1 SGHRS and CDR2 YFSETQ. With V trimmed by 1 base and J by 0 bases, 3 bases remained unmatched. This CDR3 region has 16 residues. The CDR3 DNA is TGCGCCAGCAGCTTGACGCTAGCGGGAGACCAAGAGACCCAGTACTTC. Residues: CASSLTLAGDQETQYF.

V is TRBV29-1 and J is TRBJ1-5; D call uncertain. CDR3 length: 12 amino acids. Trimming left V 4 bases short and J 5 bases short, with 9 bases between. Germline CDR1 and CDR2: SQVTM and ANQGSEA. Here the CDR3 reads CSVAESDQPQHF. The CDR3 DNA sequence: TGCAGCGTTGCCGAAAGCGATCAGCCCCAGCATTTT.

By share of the sample, this clone is medium-sized. Other DNA sequences from this sample encode an identical CDR3 as well. This chain links TRBV30 with TRBJ2-3; D remains ambiguous. V lost 1 base to trimming and J lost 0 bases, with 5 bases between them. Germline-derived CDR1 and CDR2 are GTSNPN and SVGIG (reference sequence). This CDR3 is built from 13 residues. CDR3 nucleotide sequence: TGTGCCTGGAGTGGGGCGAGCACAGATACGCAGTATTTT. Amino acid sequence: CAWSGASTDTQYF.

As DNA, the CDR3 is TGTGCCAGCAGCTTACAGAGGGCCGCGGAGACCCAGTACTTC. Residues: CASSLQRAAETQYF. The rearrangement links TRBV11-1 to TRBJ2-5; weak D call: TRBD2 (5 bases). The CDR3 has 14 residues. Germline lookup yields CDR1 SGHAT and CDR2 FQDESV (reference sequence). The V end lost 2 bases, the J end lost 5 bases, and 12 bases lay between the germline ends.

The chain joins TRBV19 to TRBJ1-5; the match to TRBD1 covers 8 bases. This CDR3 spans 15 amino acids. Germline V gene sequence: CDR1 LNHDA, CDR2 SQIVND (reference sequence). Trimming cost V 5 bases and J 3 bases; bases outside gene matches: 6. In DNA, the CDR3 is TGTGCCAGTAGTCGGACAGGGCAAAACAATCAGCCCCAGCATTTT. Amino acids: CASSRTGQNNQPQHF. The variable domain in full, with the rest retrieved from reference TRBV19 and TRBJ1-5, is DGGITQSPKYLFRKEGQNVTLSCEQNLNHDAMYWYRQDPGQGLRLIYYSQIVNDFQKGDIAEGYSVSREKKESFPLTVTSAQKNPTAFYLCASSRTGQNNQPQHFGDGTRLSIL.

The CDR3: CASSPPGTGLMYTF. The CDR3 coding sequence is TGTGCCAGCAGCCCACCCGGGACAGGTTTGATGTACACCTTC. This chain links TRBV7-9 with TRBJ1-2, with 8 bases matching TRBD1. Germline V gene data show CDR1 as SEHNR and CDR2 as FQNEAQ (reference sequence). V lost 5 bases, J lost 11 bases, and 13 bases stayed unmatched. CDR3 length: 14 amino acids.

This rearrangement joins TRBV7-2 to TRBJ2-3, with 8 bases fitting TRBD1. Germline V gene data show CDR1 as SGHTA and CDR2 as FQGNSA. The CDR3 contains 14 residues. V was pared by 6 bases and J by 1 base, with 3 bases of the junction left unmatched. This chain's CDR3 is CASRRQGRTDTQYF. The CDR3 nucleotides are TGTGCCAGCAGACGACAGGGGCGCACAGATACGCAGTATTTT. The whole variable domain, remainder taken from reference TRBV7-2 and TRBJ2-3, is GAGVSQSPSNKVTEKGKDVELRCDPISGHTALYWYRQSLGQGLEFLIYFQGNSAPDKSGLPSDRFSAERTGGSVSTLTIQRTQQEDSAVYLCASRRQGRTDTQYFGPGTRLTVL.

This clone came up a few times. Different DNA sequences within this sample yield the same CDR3. V and J are TRBV19 and TRBJ1-2; D unresolved. V was clipped by 2 bases and J by 4 bases, with 5 bases between them. The CDR3 is made up of 12 amino acids. CDR1 LNHDA and CDR2 SQIVND come from the germline V gene (reference sequence). CDR3 bases: TGTGCCAGTAGTATAAAGCGCTATGGCTACACCTTC. Its translation: CASSIKRYGYTF.

The chain links TRBV29-1 to TRBJ2-7; D unclear. Germline CDR1 reads SQVTM; CDR2 reads ANQGSEA. The CDR3 loop spans 13 amino acids. V was pared by 1 base and J by 3 bases, with 10 bases between. CDR3 bases: TGCAGCGTTGAAGTTTTGGGCAGCTACGAGCAGTACTTC. Residues: CSVEVLGSYEQYF.